This T cell receptor (beta chain) appears in the sequencing data of a study of T cells in Graves' hyperthyroidism and ophthalmopathy. Study-level results: Blood also contained most expanded thyroid clonotypes above 0.001.

It was uncontrolled infection, other autoimmune disease, pregnancy or lactation that excluded patients. Orbital computed tomography, thyroid ultrasound, serum thyroxine and TRAb, and clinical symptoms together informed the diagnoses. The CDR3 contains 14 residues. Germline loops: CDR1 DFQATT, CDR2 SNEGSKA (reference sequence). The ends lost 5 bases at V and 1 base at J; junction bases unmatched: 2. From RNA transcripts, TCR beta CDR3 regions were amplified. HTBI primers were used for first-round RT-PCR of the TCR CDR3. TCRdb independently ran MiXCR on the multiplex PCR reads; one entry per CDR3 protein. The sample shows hundreds of thousands of distinct CDR3 sequences, roughly 18% of them seen only once. This clonotype was detected a few times. The antigen is not known.

Sequenced material: blood. The TCR comes from a woman between 18 and 30 years old with Graves' ophthalmopathy. This chain links TRBV20-1 with TRBJ2-7; 13 bases map to TRBD2. CDR3 coding DNA: TGCAGTGCTGGGGGACTAGCGGGATCCTACGAGCAGTACTTC. It yields the protein CSAGGLAGSYEQYF.